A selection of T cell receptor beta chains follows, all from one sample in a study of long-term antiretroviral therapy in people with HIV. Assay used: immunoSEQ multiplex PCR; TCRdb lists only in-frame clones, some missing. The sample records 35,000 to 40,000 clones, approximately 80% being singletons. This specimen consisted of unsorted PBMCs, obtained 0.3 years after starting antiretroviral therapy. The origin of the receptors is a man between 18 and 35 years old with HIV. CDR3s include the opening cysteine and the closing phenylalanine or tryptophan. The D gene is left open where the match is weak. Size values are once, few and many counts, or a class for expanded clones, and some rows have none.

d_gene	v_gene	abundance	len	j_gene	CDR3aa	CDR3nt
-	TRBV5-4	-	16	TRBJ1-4	CASSSKPRSTNEKLFF	TGTGCCAGCAGCTCAAAACCCCGATCAACTAATGAAAAACTGTTTTTT
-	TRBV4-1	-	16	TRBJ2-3	CASSQIPGAGTDTQYF	TGCGCCAGCAGCCAAATCCCAGGGGCGGGCACAGATACGCAGTATTTT
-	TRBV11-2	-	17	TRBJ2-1	CASSHRRSVGVSDEQFF	TGTGCCAGCAGCCACAGGAGGTCAGTAGGAGTTTCGGATGAGCAGTTCTTC
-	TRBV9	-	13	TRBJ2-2	CASSVVVEGELFF	TGTGCCAGCAGCGTAGTGGTTGAGGGGGAGCTGTTTTTT
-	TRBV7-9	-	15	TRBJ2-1	CASSPQGPQYNEQFF	TGTGCCAGCTCCCCGCAGGGGCCTCAATACAATGAGCAGTTCTTC
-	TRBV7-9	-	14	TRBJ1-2	CASSLVGGNYGYTF	TGTGCCAGCAGCTTAGTAGGGGGGAACTATGGCTACACCTTC
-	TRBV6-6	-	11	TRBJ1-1	CASSLDKEAFF	TGTGCCAGCAGCCTCGACAAGGAAGCTTTCTTT
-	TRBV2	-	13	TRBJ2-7	CASSEVQYYEQYF	TGTGCCAGCAGTGAGGTACAGTACTACGAGCAGTACTTC
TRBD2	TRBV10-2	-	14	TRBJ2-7	CASNSASGPYEQYF	TGCGCCAGCAACTCTGCTAGCGGGCCTTACGAGCAGTACTTC
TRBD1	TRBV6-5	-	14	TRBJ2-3	CASSLTGGGDTQYF	TGTGCCAGCAGCTTGACAGGGGGGGGAGATACGCAGTATTTT
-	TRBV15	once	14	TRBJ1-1	CATSQPPTGTEAFF	TGTGCCACCAGCCAACCCCCGACAGGCACTGAAGCTTTCTTT
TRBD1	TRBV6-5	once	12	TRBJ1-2	CASSKGAYGYTF	TGTGCCAGCAGTAAGGGGGCATATGGCTACACCTTC
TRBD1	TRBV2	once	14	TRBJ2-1	CASTRGLEPNEQFF	TGTGCCAGCACCAGGGGGCTTGAACCCAATGAGCAGTTCTTC
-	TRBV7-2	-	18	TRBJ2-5	CASSPRDGRTIQQETQYF	TGTGCCAGCAGCCCAAGGGACGGCCGTACCATACAACAAGAGACCCAGTACTTC
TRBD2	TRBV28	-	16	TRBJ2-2	CASSPGALAATGELFF	TGTGCCAGCAGTCCTGGGGCACTAGCGGCCACCGGGGAGCTGTTTTTT